These 12 T cell receptor beta chains came from one sample sequenced in a study of beta chain features in type 1 diabetes listed by TCRdb under 2018. The library was obtained by the immunoSEQ multiplex PCR assay. The High Capacity cDNA Reverse Transcription Kit was used to reverse transcribe all of the isolated RNA, meaning that expressed TCRB transcripts were what got sequenced. TCRdb holds this immuneACCESS table with in-frame rearrangements only. Some clones are missing; in checked studies, unresolved V genes explain under half, and the rest has no known cause. Within this sample are 250,000 to 300,000 clones, with roughly 8% of them counted one time only. The ten largest clonotypes hold roughly 1% of the sample. Sequences were obtained from central memory CD4+ T cells from blood. These receptors all stem from a woman younger than 35 in good health.

This clone was detected ten times or more. CDR3 in amino acids: CASSYRTGVNTEAFF. CDR3 bases: TGCGCCAGCAGCTATAGGACAGGCGTGAACACTGAAGCTTTCTTT. J is TRBJ1-1 and V is TRBV5-1, with TRBD1 identical over 7 bases. The CDR3 contains 15 residues. The germline gives CDR1 SGHRS, CDR2 YFSETQ. V gave up 3 bases and J gave up 0 bases; unmatched junction bases: 5.

Concerning this clone itself: Germline and junction disagree at one end, which may indicate a read error. The chain joins TRBV6-1 to TRBJ1-1; possible D gene TRBD1, 5 bases. The germline V gene has CDR1 MNHNS and CDR2 SASEGT. This CDR3 contains 15 residues. CDR3 protein: CAISEWSGANTEAFF. The CDR3 DNA sequence: TGTGCCATCAGTGAATGGAGTGGGGCGAACACTGAAGCTTTCTTT.

A few counts support this clone. The rearrangement uses TRBV11-2 and TRBJ1-2, with 7 bases identical to TRBD1. The CDR3 consists of 15 residues. J was trimmed by 0 bases and V by 5 bases; bases with no gene match: 6. Germline CDR1 is SGHAT and CDR2 is FQNNGV. The CDR3: CASSRRDRPNYGYTF. The CDR3 DNA reads TGTGCCAGCAGCCGCAGGGACAGACCTAACTATGGCTACACCTTC.

V usage is TRBV25-1 and J usage is TRBJ2-5, with a weak D call TRBD2 (6 bases). Trimming pared 3 bases from V and 2 bases from J, leaving 13 bases between. There are 15 residues in the CDR3. Germline V gene lookup returns CDR1 MGHDK and CDR2 SYGVNS. The DNA for the CDR3 is TGTGCCAGCAGTGAGATGGGGAGGCAGCAAGAGACCCAGTACTTC. Protein sequence: CASSEMGRQQETQYF.

This rearrangement joins TRBV5-1 to TRBJ2-3, with 10 bases aligning to TRBD2. J gave up 5 bases and V 1 base, and 4 bases lay outside the gene matches. Germline lookup yields CDR1 SGHRS and CDR2 YFSETQ. The CDR3 has 15 residues. The CDR3 loop reads CASSLSSGSLDTQYF. Here the CDR3 DNA reads TGCGCCAGCAGCTTGTCTAGCGGGAGTTTAGATACGCAGTATTTT.

CDR3 amino acids: CASSTPRGPRKLFF. In DNA, the CDR3 is TGTGCCAGCAGTACCCCCCGAGGCCCACGAAAACTGTTTTTT. The chain carries TRBV6-6 and TRBJ1-4; D not certain. The CDR3 contains 14 residues. Germline CDR1 MNHNY, CDR2 SVGAGI (reference sequence). V lost 5 bases to trimming and J lost 10 bases, with 17 bases between them.

In this sample, this clone turned up a few times. The chain carries TRBV7-3 and TRBJ2-2; 7 bases line up with TRBD2. V lost 1 base and J lost 4; bases outside the gene matches: 9. There are 17 residues in the CDR3. Per germline, CDR1 SGHTA and CDR2 FQGTGA. The CDR3, as DNA: TGTGCCAGCAGCTTAAATTTTCGGCGGGAGCGCACCGGGGAGCTGTTTTTT. This sequence encodes CASSLNFRRERTGELFF.

This clone has only a few counts. This chain uses TRBV2 with TRBJ1-5; 7 bases agree with TRBD1. Trimming removed 8 bases from V and 5 bases from J; junction bases left unmatched: 9. CDR3 size: 14 residues. Looked up from germline, CDR1 is SNHLY and CDR2 is FYNNEI. CDR3 in DNA: TGTGCCAGCGGGGCAGGGGGATATTATCAGCCCCAGCATTTT. Amino acids: CASGAGGYYQPQHF.

The chain employs TRBV4-1 and TRBJ1-1, with 7 bases that match TRBD1. Germline trimming cut 0 bases from V and 6 bases from J; bases unmatched to any gene: 10. Germline lookup yields CDR1 MGHRA and CDR2 YSYEKL. The CDR3 totals 16 residues. CDR3 in amino acids: CASSQEGTASRSEAFF. The DNA for the CDR3 is TGCGCCAGCAGCCAAGAAGGGACAGCAAGTAGATCTGAAGCTTTCTTT.

Comments on this clone: This sequence may be a read error, since a much larger clone differs from it by one base. Other DNA sequences of this sample code for an identical CDR3. The rearrangement links TRBV7-9 to TRBJ2-7; 8 positions match TRBD2. The CDR3 runs to 14 residues. Looked up from germline, CDR1 is SEHNR and CDR2 is FQNEAQ (reference sequence). V lost 1 base and J lost 4; bases outside the gene matches: 3. The CDR3: CASSLELAAYEQYF. The CDR3 nucleotides are TGTGCCAGCAGCTTAGAACTAGCGGCGTACGAGCAGTACTTC.

J is TRBJ1-3 and V is TRBV5-4; D perhaps matches TRBD1 (5 bases). The CDR3 is 15 amino acids. Between the trimmed V and J ends, which lost 4 bases and 4 bases, there was a span of 15 bases. Per the germline V gene, CDR1 is SGHNT and CDR2 is YYREEE (reference sequence). In nucleotides, the CDR3 is TGTGCCAGCAGCGCGGGCCTCGCAGGGGGAAACACCATATATTTT. Amino acid sequence: CASSAGLAGGNTIYF.

This clone was seen only a few times. The rearrangement joins TRBV7-9 to TRBJ2-5, with 8 bases lining up with TRBD1. The CDR3 contains 14 residues. Germline V gene data show CDR1 as SEHNR and CDR2 as FQNEAQ (reference sequence). V lost 7 bases, J lost 5 bases, and 9 bases stayed unmatched. CDR3 protein: CASTPGQVFETQYF. In DNA form, the CDR3 reads TGTGCCAGCACCCCGGGACAGGTGTTCGAGACCCAGTACTTC.